This note documents a single TCR beta chain sequence. A much bigger clone sits one base away, suggesting this may be a read error. This CDR3 comprises 15 residues. The germline V gene has CDR1 DFQATT and CDR2 SNEGSKA (reference sequence). TCRdb independently ran MiXCR on the 5' RACE reads; one entry per CDR3 protein. The data hold approximately 94,000 distinct CDR3 sequences, with around 5.5% observed a single time. The data belong to a study of identical twins. The rearrangement joins TRBV20-1 to TRBJ2-3; 8 bases align to TRBD2. The sequencing sample was made of memory T cells sorted from blood. The clonotype originates from a woman aged 50 to 65 in good health. The CDR3 here is CSARPFSGKVDTRYF. In DNA, the CDR3 is TGCAGTGCTAGGCCATTTAGCGGGAAGGTAGATACGCGGTATTTT.